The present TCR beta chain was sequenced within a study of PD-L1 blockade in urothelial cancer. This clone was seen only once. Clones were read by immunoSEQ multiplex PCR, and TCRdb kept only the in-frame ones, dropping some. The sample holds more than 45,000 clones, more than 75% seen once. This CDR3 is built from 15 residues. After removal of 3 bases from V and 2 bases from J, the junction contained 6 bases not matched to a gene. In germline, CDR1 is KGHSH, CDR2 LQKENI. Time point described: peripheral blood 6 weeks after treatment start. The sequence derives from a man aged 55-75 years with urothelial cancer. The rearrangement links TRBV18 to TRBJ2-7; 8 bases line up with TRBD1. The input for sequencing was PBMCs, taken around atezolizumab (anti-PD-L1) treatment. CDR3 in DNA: TGTGCCAGCTCACCCGGACAGGGCGGCGCCTACGAGCAGTACTTC. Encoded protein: CASSPGQGGAYEQYF.